This T cell receptor beta chain stems from a study of CD8 T cells in Susac syndrome. About the study: Patients with Susac syndrome had blood drawn and were at that point therapy-naive, on corticosteroids, or on intravenous immunoglobulin alone.

The CD8+ and CD4+ T cells were isolated magnetically using a negative isolation approach, whereas the TEMRA cells were enriched by FACS. RNA was extracted with the RNeasy kit, and a quantity of 0.5 to 1 ug was reverse transcribed using random hexamers. An immunoSEQ multiplex PCR amplified TCR beta CDR3 over 54 Vbeta and 13 Jbeta. TCRdb ran MiXCR on the immunoSEQ multiplex PCR reads and lists one entry per CDR3 protein. Of about 150,000 distinct CDR3 sequences listed, nearly 97% are singletons. The sequence came from a human donor with Susac syndrome. The sequenced material came from CD4+ T cells from PBMCs.

CDR3 protein: CASRAGDVTDTQYF. In nucleotides, the CDR3 is TGTGCCAGCCGCGCGGGGGACGTCACAGATACGCAGTATTTT. The V and J genes are TRBV2 and TRBJ2-3; 7 nucleotides agree with TRBD2. Germline V gene data show CDR1 as SNHLY and CDR2 as FYNNEI. With 8 bases clipped from V and 2 bases from J, the junction kept 7 bases outside the gene matches. The CDR3 is made up of 14 amino acids.